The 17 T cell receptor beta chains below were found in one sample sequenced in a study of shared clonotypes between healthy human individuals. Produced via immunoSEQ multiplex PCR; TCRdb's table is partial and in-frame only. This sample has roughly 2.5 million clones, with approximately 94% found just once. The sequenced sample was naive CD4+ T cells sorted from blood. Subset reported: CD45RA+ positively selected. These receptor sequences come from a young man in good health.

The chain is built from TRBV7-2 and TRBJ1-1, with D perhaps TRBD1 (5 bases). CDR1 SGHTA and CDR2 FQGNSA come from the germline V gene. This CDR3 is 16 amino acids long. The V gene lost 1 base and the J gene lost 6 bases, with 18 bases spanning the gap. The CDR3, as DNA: TGTGCCAGCAGCTTAGGGCTTCGGGGGGAGGGACCTGAAGCTTTCTTT. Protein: CASSLGLRGEGPEAFF.

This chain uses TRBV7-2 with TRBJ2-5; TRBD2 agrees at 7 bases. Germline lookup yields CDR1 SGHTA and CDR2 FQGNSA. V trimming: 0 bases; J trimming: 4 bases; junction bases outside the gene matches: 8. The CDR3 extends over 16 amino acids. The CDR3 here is CASSLAEGLVGETQYF. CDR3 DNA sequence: TGTGCCAGCAGCTTAGCCGAAGGACTAGTTGGAGAGACCCAGTACTTC. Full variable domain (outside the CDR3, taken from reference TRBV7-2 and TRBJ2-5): GAGVSQSPSNKVTEKGKDVELRCDPISGHTALYWYRQSLGQGLEFLIYFQGNSAPDKSGLPSDRFSAERTGGSVSTLTIQRTQQEDSAVYLCASSLAEGLVGETQYFGPGTRLLVL.

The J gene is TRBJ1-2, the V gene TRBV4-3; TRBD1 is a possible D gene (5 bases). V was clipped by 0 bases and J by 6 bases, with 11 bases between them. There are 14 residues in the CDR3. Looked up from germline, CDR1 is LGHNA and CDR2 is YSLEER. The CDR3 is CASSQDRRGNGYTF. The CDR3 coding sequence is TGCGCCAGCAGCCAAGATAGGAGGGGAAATGGCTACACCTTC.

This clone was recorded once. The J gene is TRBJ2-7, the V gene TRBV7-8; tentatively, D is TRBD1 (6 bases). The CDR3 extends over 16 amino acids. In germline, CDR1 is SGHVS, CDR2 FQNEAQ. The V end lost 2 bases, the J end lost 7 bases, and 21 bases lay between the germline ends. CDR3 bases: TGTGCCAGCAGCTTAAAGGGGGACAAGGTGAAAAGGGAGCAGTACTTC. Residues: CASSLKGDKVKREQYF.

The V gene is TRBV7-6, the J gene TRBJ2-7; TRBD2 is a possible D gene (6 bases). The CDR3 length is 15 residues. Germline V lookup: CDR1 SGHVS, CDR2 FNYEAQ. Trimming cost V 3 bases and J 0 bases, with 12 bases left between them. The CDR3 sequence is CASSLASDSSYEQYF. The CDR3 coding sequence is TGTGCCAGCAGCTTGGCTAGCGACAGCTCCTACGAGCAGTACTTC.

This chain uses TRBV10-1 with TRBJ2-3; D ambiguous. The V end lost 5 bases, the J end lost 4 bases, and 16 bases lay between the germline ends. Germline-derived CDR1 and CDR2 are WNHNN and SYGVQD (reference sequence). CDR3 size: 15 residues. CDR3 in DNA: TGCGCCAGCAGTCCTCATGTGGCCGGATCAGATACGCAGTATTTT. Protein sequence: CASSPHVAGSDTQYF.

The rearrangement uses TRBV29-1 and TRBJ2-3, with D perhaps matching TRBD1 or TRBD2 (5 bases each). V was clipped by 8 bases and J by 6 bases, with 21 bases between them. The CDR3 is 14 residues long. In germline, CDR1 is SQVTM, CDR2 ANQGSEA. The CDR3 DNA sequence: TGCAGCACTCGGGACGCCGCAGGCCTCGATACGCAGTATTTT. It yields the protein CSTRDAAGLDTQYF.

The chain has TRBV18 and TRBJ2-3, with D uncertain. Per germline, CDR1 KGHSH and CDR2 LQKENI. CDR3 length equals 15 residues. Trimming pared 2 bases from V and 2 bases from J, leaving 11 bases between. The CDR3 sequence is CASSPGDGNTDTQYF. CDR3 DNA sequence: TGTGCCAGCTCACCAGGTGACGGAAACACAGATACGCAGTATTTT.

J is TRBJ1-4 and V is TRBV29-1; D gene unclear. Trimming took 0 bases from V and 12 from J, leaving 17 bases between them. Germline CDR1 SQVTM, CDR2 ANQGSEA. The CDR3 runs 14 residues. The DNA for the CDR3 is TGCAGCGTTGAAGATCCCTCCGGTGGTCTGGAACTGTTTTTT. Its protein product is CSVEDPSGGLELFF.

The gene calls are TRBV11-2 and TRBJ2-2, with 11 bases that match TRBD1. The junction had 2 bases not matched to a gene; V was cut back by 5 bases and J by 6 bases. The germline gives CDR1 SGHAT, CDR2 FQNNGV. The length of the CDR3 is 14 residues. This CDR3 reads CASSRGQGAGELFF. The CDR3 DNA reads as TGTGCCAGCAGCCGGGGACAGGGGGCCGGGGAGCTGTTTTTT.

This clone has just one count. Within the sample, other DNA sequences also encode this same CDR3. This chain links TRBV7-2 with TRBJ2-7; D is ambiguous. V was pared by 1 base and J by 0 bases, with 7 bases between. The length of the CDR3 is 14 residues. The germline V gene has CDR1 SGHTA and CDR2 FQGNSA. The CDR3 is CASSLDPSSYEQYF. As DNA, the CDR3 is TGTGCCAGCAGCTTAGATCCCTCCTCCTACGAGCAGTACTTC.

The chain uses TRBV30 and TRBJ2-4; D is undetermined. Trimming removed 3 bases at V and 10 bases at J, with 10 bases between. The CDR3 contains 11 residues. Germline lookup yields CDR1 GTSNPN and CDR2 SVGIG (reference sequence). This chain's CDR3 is CAWRGLQIQYF. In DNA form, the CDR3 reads TGTGCCTGGAGAGGGTTACAAATTCAGTACTTC.

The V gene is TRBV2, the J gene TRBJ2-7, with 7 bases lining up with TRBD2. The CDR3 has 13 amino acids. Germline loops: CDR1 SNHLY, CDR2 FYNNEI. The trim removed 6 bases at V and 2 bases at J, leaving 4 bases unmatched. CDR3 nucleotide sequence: TGTGCCAGCAGCAGCGGGATGCCCTACGAGCAGTACTTC. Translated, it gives CASSSGMPYEQYF.

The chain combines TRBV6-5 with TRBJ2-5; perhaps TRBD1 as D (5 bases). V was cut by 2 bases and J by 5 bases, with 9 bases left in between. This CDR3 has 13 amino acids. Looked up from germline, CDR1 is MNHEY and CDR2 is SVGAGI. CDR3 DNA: TGTGCCAGCAGTTACGGGGCCGCGGAGACCCAGTACTTC. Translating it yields CASSYGAAETQYF.

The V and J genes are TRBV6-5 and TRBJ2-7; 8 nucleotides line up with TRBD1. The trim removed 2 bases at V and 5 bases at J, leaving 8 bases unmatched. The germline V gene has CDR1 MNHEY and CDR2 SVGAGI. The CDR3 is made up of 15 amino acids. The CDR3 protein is CASSYLGQGAHEQYF. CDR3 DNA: TGTGCCAGCAGTTACCTGGGTCAGGGGGCCCACGAGCAGTACTTC.

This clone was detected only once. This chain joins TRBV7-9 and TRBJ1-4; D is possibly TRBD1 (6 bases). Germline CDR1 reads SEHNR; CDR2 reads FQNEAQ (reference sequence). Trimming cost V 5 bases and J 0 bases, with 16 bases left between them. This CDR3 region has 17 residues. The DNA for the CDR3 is TGTGCCAGCAGCCTTACAGGGAGGGGGACAACTAATGAAAAACTGTTTTTT. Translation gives CASSLTGRGTTNEKLFF.

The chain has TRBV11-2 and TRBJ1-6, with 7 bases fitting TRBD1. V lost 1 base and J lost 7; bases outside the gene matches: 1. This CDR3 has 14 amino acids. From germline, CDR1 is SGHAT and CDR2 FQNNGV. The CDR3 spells CASSLAGQNSPLHF. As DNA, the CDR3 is TGTGCCAGCAGCTTAGCGGGACAGAATTCACCCCTCCACTTT.